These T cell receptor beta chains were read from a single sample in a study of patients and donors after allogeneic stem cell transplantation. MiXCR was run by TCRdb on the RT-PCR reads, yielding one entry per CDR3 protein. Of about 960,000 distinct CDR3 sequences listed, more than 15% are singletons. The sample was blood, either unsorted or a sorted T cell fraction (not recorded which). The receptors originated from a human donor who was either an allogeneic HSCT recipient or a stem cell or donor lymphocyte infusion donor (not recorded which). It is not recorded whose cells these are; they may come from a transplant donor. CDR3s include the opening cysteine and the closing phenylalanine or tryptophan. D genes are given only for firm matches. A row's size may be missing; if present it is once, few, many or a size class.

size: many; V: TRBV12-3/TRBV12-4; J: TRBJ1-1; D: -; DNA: TGTGCCAGCAGTCCCGGGAGGGGGAACACTGAAGCTTTCTTT; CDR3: CASSPGRGNTEAFF
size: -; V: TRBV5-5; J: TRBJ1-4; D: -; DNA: TGTGCCAGCAGCATTATACCGGGGAATGAAAAACTGTTTTTT; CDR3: CASSIIPGNEKLFF
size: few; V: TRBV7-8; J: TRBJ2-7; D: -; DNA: TGTGCCAGCAGCATAAGCAGCTCCTACGAGCAGTACTTC; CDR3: CASSISSSYEQYF
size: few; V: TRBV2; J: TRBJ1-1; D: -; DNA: TGTGCCAGCAGTGAATCTACGGGGACTGAAGCTTTCTTT; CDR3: CASSESTGTEAFF
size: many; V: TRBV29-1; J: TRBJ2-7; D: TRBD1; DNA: TGCAGCGTTGAAGCGACGGGACAGGACGAGCAGTACTTC; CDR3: CSVEATGQDEQYF
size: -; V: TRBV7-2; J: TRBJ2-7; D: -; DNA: TGTGCCAGCAGCATGTATGGACAGTCTACTTACGAGCAGTACTTC; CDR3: CASSMYGQSTYEQYF
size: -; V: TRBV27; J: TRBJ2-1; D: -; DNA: TGTGCCAGCAGCTCAGGGAGAGTACGAGAGCAGTTCTTC; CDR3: CASSSGRVREQFF
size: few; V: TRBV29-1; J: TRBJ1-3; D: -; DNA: TGCAGCGCAAACGGACCCACGGGGGGAAACACCATATATTTT; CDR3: CSANGPTGGNTIYF
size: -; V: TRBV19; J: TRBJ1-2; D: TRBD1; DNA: TGTGCCAGTAGTAGTACGGGACAGGGCTACCGCGGCTACACCTTC; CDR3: CASSSTGQGYRGYTF
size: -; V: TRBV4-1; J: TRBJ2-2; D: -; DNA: TGCGCCAGCAGCCCGCCGGCGAGCCGATCGCGAGACACCGGGGAGCTGTTTTTT; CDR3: CASSPPASRSRDTGELFF
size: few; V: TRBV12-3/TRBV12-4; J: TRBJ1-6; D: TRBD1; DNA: TGTGCCAGCACTACAGGGGGCTCGAATTCACCCCTCCACTTT; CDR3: CASTTGGSNSPLHF
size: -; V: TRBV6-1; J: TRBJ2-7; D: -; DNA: TGTGCCACCACCGCATCAAACTTCTACGAGCAGTACTTC; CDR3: CATTASNFYEQYF
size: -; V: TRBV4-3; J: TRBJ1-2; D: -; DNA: TGCGCCAGCAGCCACGGACTAAACAGGCCCCTAGGTGGCTACACCTTC; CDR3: CASSHGLNRPLGGYTF
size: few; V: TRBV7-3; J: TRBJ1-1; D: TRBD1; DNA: TGTGCCAGCAGCAAATCGACAGGGATCGGTACTGAAGCTTTCTTT; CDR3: CASSKSTGIGTEAFF
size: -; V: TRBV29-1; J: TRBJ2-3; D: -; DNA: TGCAGCGTTACAGAACGGACTAGCACAGATACGCAGTATTTT; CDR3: CSVTERTSTDTQYF
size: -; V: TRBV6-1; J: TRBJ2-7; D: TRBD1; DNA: TGTGCCAGCAGTCACCGACAGGGAAAGGGCTACGAGCAGTACTTC; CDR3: CASSHRQGKGYEQYF
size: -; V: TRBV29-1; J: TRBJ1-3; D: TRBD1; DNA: TGCAGCGTTGAGGACCCCGACAGGGGATGGGACACCATATATTTT; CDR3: CSVEDPDRGWDTIYF
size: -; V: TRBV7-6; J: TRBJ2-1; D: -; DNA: TGTGCCAGCAGCTTAAGTGTGCATGAGCAGTTCTTC; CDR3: CASSLSVHEQFF
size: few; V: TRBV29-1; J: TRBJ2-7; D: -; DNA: TGCAGCGCCCTTCGGGGGGCTGACGAGCAGTACTTC; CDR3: CSALRGADEQYF
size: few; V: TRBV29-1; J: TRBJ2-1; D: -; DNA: TGCAGCGCAAGGATGGACAATGAGCAGTTCTTC; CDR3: CSARMDNEQFF
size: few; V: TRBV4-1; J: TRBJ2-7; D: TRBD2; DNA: TGCGCCAGCAGCCAAGAGCTGATTACTAGCGAACTCTACTACGAGCAGTACTTC; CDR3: CASSQELITSELYYEQYF
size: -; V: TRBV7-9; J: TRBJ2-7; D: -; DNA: TGTGCCAGCAGCTTACAGAGACAGTTATACGAGCAGTACTTC; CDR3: CASSLQRQLYEQYF
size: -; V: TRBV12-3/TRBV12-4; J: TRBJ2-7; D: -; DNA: TGTGCCAGCAGTTCCCGGGACCCGAGCTCCTACGAGCAGTACTTC; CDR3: CASSSRDPSSYEQYF
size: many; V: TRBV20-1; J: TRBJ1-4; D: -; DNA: TGCAGTGCTAGAGTCTCGGGGGCGCGTGAAAAACTGTTTTTT; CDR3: CSARVSGAREKLFF
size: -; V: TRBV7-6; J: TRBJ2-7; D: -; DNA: TGTGCCAGCAGCTTAGAGGGCCACTGGGAGCAGTACTTC; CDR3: CASSLEGHWEQYF
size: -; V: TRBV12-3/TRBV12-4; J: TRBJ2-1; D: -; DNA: TGTGCCAGCAGTCCCTCTAGGGACTTAAGATTCTTC; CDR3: CASSPSRDLRFF
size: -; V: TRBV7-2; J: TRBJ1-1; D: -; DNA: TGTGCCAGCAGCTCTGGGACGTTAGTCCCTGAAGCTTTCTTT; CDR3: CASSSGTLVPEAFF
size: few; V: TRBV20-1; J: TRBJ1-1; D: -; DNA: TGCAGTGCCCCGACCGGGACAAATGAAGCTTTCTTT; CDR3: CSAPTGTNEAFF
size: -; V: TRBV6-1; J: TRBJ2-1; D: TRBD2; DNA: TGTGCCAGCAAGCGGCTGCTAGCGGGGGTTCAGGGGGCCTACAATGAGCAGTTCTTC; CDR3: CASKRLLAGVQGAYNEQFF
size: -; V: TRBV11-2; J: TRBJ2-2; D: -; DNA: TGTGCCAGCAGCTTAGATCAGAGGGCAGGCGGTACCGGGGAGCTGTTTTTT; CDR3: CASSLDQRAGGTGELFF
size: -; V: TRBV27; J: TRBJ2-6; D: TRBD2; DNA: TGTGCCAGCAGTTTCATAGCGGGGGGGTACTCTGGGGCCAACGTCCTGACTTTC; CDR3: CASSFIAGGYSGANVLTF
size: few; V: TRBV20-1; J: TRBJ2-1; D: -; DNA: TGCAGTGCTAGAGCCATACCCCGGGAGTCCTACAATGAGCAGTTCTTC; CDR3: CSARAIPRESYNEQFF
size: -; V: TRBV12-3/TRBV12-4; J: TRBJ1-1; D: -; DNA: TGTGCCAGCAGTTTGAGGGGGGCGGTGAACACTGAAGCTTTCTTT; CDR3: CASSLRGAVNTEAFF
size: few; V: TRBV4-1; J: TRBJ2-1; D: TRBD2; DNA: TGCGCCAGCAGCCAAGATGGTGTGCTAGCGGGGGTCAATGAGCAGTTCTTC; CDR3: CASSQDGVLAGVNEQFF
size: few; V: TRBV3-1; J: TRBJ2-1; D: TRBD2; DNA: TGTGCCAGCAGCCCCAAAACTAGCGGGGGAGGGAATGAGCAGTTCTTC; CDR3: CASSPKTSGGGNEQFF
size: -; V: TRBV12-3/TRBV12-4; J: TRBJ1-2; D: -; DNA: TGTGCCAGCAGGACAACCAGTGGAGGCTATGGCTACACCTTC; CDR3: CASRTTSGGYGYTF
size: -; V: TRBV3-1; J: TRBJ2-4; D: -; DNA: TGTGCCAGCAGCCAAGAACCCTTCGGGGGCGACATTCAGTACTTC; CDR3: CASSQEPFGGDIQYF
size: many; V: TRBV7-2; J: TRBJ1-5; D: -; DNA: TGTGCCAGCAGCGGAGGGTTCAATCAGCCCCAGCATTTT; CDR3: CASSGGFNQPQHF
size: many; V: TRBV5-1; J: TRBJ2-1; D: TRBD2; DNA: TGCGCCAGCAGCTGGGGGACTAGCGGGAGGACCTACAATGAGCAGTTCTTC; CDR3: CASSWGTSGRTYNEQFF
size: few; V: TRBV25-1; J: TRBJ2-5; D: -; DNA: TGTGCCAGCAGTGAAACTCCCAAGGGGGAGACCCAGTACTTC; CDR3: CASSETPKGETQYF
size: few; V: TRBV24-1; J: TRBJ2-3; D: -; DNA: TGTGCCACTCAGGGGGGTGGAAAAACAGATACGCAGTATTTT; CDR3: CATQGGGKTDTQYF
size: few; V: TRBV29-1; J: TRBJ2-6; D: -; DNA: TGCAGCGTCCGAACAACAGGGATCGGCTCTGGGGCCAACGTCCTGACTTTC; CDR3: CSVRTTGIGSGANVLTF
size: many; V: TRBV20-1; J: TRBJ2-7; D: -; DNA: TGCAGTGCGTATTCGTTGGACGAGCAGTACTTC; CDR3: CSAYSLDEQYF
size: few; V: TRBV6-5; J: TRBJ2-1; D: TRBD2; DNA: TGTGCCAGCAGTTTGGGGTCTAGCGGGTATTACAATGAGCAGTTCTTC; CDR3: CASSLGSSGYYNEQFF
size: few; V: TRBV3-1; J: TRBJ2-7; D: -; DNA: TGTGCCAGCAGCCAAGCTGCCAGGGGCGAGCAGTACTTC; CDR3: CASSQAARGEQYF
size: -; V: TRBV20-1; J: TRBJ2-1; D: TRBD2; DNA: TGCAGTGCTAGCCAAACCGGGACTAGATTTGAGCAGTTCTTC; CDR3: CSASQTGTRFEQFF
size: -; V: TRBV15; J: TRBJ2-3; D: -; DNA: TGTGCCACCAGCAGAGGACCCCGATCGGGCACAGATACGCAGTATTTT; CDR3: CATSRGPRSGTDTQYF
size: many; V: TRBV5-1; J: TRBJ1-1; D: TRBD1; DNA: TGTGCCAGCAGACAGGGGTTGAACACTGAAGCTTTCTTT; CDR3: CASRQGLNTEAFF
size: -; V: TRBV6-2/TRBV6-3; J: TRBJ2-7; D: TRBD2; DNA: TGTGCCAGCAGTTACCTGCTAGCGGGTGCCTACGAGCAGTACTTC; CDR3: CASSYLLAGAYEQYF
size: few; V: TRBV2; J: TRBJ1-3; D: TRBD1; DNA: TGTGCCAGCAGGCAAGAGACAGGGGCCTCTGGAAACACCATATATTTT; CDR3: CASRQETGASGNTIYF
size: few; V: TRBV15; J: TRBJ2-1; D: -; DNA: TGTGCCACCAGCAGAGCACCCCGAGGGTCCTACAATGAGCAGTTCTTC; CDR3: CATSRAPRGSYNEQFF
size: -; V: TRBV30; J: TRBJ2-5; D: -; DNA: TGTGCCTGGAGTGCCTCCTACTCGAGGGAGTTGGTAGAGACCCAGTACTTC; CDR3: CAWSASYSRELVETQYF
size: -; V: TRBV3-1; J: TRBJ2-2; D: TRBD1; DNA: TGTGCCAGCAGCCAACCGGGACAGGGGGCCGACACCGGGGAGCTGTTTTTT; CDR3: CASSQPGQGADTGELFF